The 30 T cell receptor beta chains in this list originate from one sample, sequenced in a study of T cells expressing NK-cell markers. TCRdb re-called the 5' RACE reads; every CDR3 protein appears as one record, without DNA. This repertoire comprises 300,000 to 450,000 distinct CDR3 sequences; its ten largest clones make up roughly 5.2%. Sequenced material: blood T cells: a sorted CD56 or NKG2C T cell subset, CD4+ or CD8+ T cells, or bulk PBMC T cells (not recorded which). The source is a man aged 18-70 years in good health.

The chain is built from TRBV7-8 and TRBJ2-7; TCRdb gives TRBD1 as the D gene, but with no DNA this cannot be confirmed. Germline V gene lookup returns CDR1 SGHVS and CDR2 FQNEAQ. CDR3 length: 14 residues. The CDR3 region is CASSTTGVGSDPYF.

The rearrangement joins TRBV7-3 to TRBJ2-1; TCRdb's assignment of TRBD2 cannot be checked, as there is no DNA. There are 14 residues in the CDR3. Germline V lookup: CDR1 SGHTA, CDR2 FQGTGA. CDR3 in amino acids: CASSLQSTSTEQFF.

This rearrangement joins TRBV6-1 to TRBJ2-3; absent DNA, TCRdb's TRBD1 call cannot be checked. CDR1 and CDR2 (germline): MNHNS, SASEGT. The CDR3 is made up of 15 amino acids. The CDR3 sequence is CASEGQGPSTDTQYF.

The rearrangement uses TRBV20-1 and TRBJ2-3; TCRdb outputs TRBD2, but without DNA this stays unchecked. The CDR3 has 14 residues. Germline-derived CDR1 and CDR2 are DFQATT and SNEGSKA (reference sequence). The CDR3 here is CSASGTPPINTQYF.

This chain connects TRBV18 to TRBJ2-3; the D gene TCRdb calls, TRBD2, cannot be checked with no DNA. Germline values: CDR1 KGHSH, CDR2 LQKENI. The length of the CDR3 is 13 residues. The CDR3 protein is CASSWERTDTQYF.

J is TRBJ1-1 and V is TRBV12-3 or TRBV12-4. CDR3 length: 11 residues. This CDR3 is CASSFRTEAFF.

The rearrangement links TRBV10-3 to TRBJ2-6; TCRdb selects TRBD1, and the lack of DNA leaves this call unchecked. Germline values: CDR1 ENHRY, CDR2 SYGVKD. The CDR3 loop spans 18 amino acids. The CDR3 protein is CAIRNSGTGSSGANVLTF.

The V and J genes are TRBV18 and TRBJ2-1; lacking DNA, the TRBD2 call made by TCRdb goes unchecked. Germline CDR1 and CDR2: KGHSH and LQKENI. The CDR3 is 16 residues long. CDR3 amino acids: CASSPGQRRGYNEQFF.

The V gene is TRBV19, the J gene TRBJ2-7; TCRdb's D call, TRBD1, is unchecked because there is no DNA. Per the germline V gene, CDR1 is LNHDA and CDR2 is SQIVND (reference sequence). The CDR3 covers 13 residues. The CDR3 protein is CASSITGFYEQYF.

The chain couples TRBV5-1 to TRBJ1-1; TCRdb outputs TRBD1, but without DNA this stays unchecked. Germline V CDR1 and CDR2: SGHRS, YFSETQ. CDR3 length equals 16 residues. The CDR3 is CASSLLVQGGNTEAFF.

The V gene is TRBV2, the J gene TRBJ2-7; the D gene TCRdb calls, TRBD1, cannot be checked with no DNA. There are 14 residues in the CDR3. Germline CDR1 SNHLY, CDR2 FYNNEI. The CDR3 spells CASMKVTASYEQYF.

CDR3 residues: CASSEDPAGGPRDTQYF. V usage is TRBV2 and J usage is TRBJ2-3; TCRdb calls TRBD2, which cannot be checked without DNA. There are 17 residues in the CDR3. The germline CDR1 and CDR2 sequences are SNHLY and FYNNEI.

The gene calls are TRBV7-9 and TRBJ1-2; TCRdb's assignment of TRBD1 cannot be checked, as there is no DNA. Germline lookup yields CDR1 SEHNR and CDR2 FQNEAQ (reference sequence). CDR3 length equals 17 residues. The CDR3 protein is CASSPIRDAKAWGGYTF.

The CDR3 is CSASEGTVNTEAFF. The chain uses TRBV20-1 and TRBJ1-1; TCRdb's assignment of TRBD1 cannot be checked, as there is no DNA. Germline V gene sequence: CDR1 DFQATT, CDR2 SNEGSKA (reference sequence). The CDR3 spans 14 residues.

The chain joins TRBV19 to TRBJ2-5; as DNA is missing, the TRBD1 call by TCRdb cannot be tested. Germline V CDR1 and CDR2: LNHDA, SQIVND (reference sequence). This CDR3 spans 13 amino acids. The chain's CDR3 is CASSRTRGETQYF.

J is TRBJ2-2 and V is TRBV11-3; the TCRdb D gene call, TRBD1, has no DNA to confirm it. The CDR3 is 16 residues long. The germline V gene encodes CDR1 SGHNT and CDR2 YENEEA. CDR3 sequence reads: CASSPRRGADTGELFF.

V gene TRBV7-2 combines with J gene TRBJ2-5; without DNA, the TCRdb call of TRBD2 cannot be checked. Germline V gene lookup returns CDR1 SGHTA and CDR2 FQGNSA. The CDR3 runs 17 residues. CDR3 sequence: CASSSRTSGGAKKTQYF.

The chain uses TRBV3-1 and TRBJ2-6; TCRdb gives TRBD1 as the D gene, but with no DNA this cannot be confirmed. Germline CDR1 and CDR2: LGHDT and YNNKEL (reference sequence). The length of the CDR3 is 20 residues. The CDR3 sequence is CASSQDSYIPQGTGANVLTF.

The chain is built from TRBV2 and TRBJ1-6; lacking DNA, the TRBD1 call made by TCRdb goes unchecked. Per germline, CDR1 SNHLY and CDR2 FYNNEI. This CDR3 region has 16 residues. The CDR3 here is CASTVTGLLGGSPLHF.

The CDR3 sequence: CSVEDPFRQGPNYGYTF. The genes are TRBV29-1 and TRBJ1-2; TCRdb lists TRBD1, though no DNA is available to test this call. The CDR3 has 17 amino acids. Germline CDR1 SQVTM, CDR2 ANQGSEA.

The CDR3 region is CASSLVRGGTGELFF. The chain carries TRBV27 and TRBJ2-2; no DNA is available, so the TRBD2 call from TCRdb remains unchecked. Germline loops: CDR1 MNHEY, CDR2 SMNVEV (reference sequence). The CDR3 is made up of 15 amino acids.

The chain has TRBV2 and TRBJ1-5; the TCRdb call, TRBD1, lacks DNA for checking. This CDR3 comprises 14 residues. CDR1 and CDR2 from the germline V gene are SNHLY and FYNNEI. This CDR3 reads CASTPDRQNQPQHF.

This rearrangement joins TRBV29-1 to TRBJ2-5; TCRdb reports TRBD1, a call that lacks DNA to check it against. The CDR3 is 13 residues long. Germline V CDR1 and CDR2: SQVTM, ANQGSEA. The CDR3: CSVGTGAKETQYF.

CDR3 protein: CASSSRGQGWTQYF. The rearrangement uses TRBV7-2 and TRBJ2-5; the D gene TCRdb calls, TRBD1, cannot be checked with no DNA. Germline-derived CDR1 and CDR2 are SGHTA and FQGNSA. This CDR3 spans 14 amino acids. The variable domain in full, with the rest retrieved from reference TRBV7-2 and TRBJ2-5, is GAGVSQSPSNKVTEKGKDVELRCDPISGHTALYWYRQSLGQGLEFLIYFQGNSAPDKSGLPSDRFSAERTGGSVSTLTIQRTQQEDSAVYLCASSSRGQGWTQYFGPGTRLLVL.

The genes are TRBV27 and TRBJ2-7; as DNA is missing, the TRBD2 call by TCRdb cannot be tested. Germline CDR1 MNHEY, CDR2 SMNVEV (reference sequence). The CDR3 consists of 14 residues. The CDR3 protein is CASRILALFYEQYF.

The rearrangement joins TRBV6-1 to TRBJ2-5. The CDR3 contains 13 residues. Germline V gene data show CDR1 as MNHNS and CDR2 as SASEGT. This CDR3 is CASSRFYQETQYF.

This chain joins TRBV20-1 and TRBJ2-7. Germline V gene data show CDR1 as DFQATT and CDR2 as SNEGSKA (reference sequence). The CDR3 spans 12 residues. This CDR3 reads CSARTVSYEQYF.

This rearrangement joins TRBV6-5 to TRBJ2-3; TCRdb designates TRBD1, a call that cannot be tested without DNA. The CDR3 sequence is 15 residues long. The germline gives CDR1 MNHEY, CDR2 SVGAGI. CDR3 sequence reads: CASRPQGPWTDTQYF.

The chain couples TRBV29-1 to TRBJ2-7; the TCRdb call, TRBD1, lacks DNA for checking. The germline gives CDR1 SQVTM, CDR2 ANQGSEA. This CDR3 spans 12 amino acids. Here the CDR3 reads CSVKAGFYEQYF.

This chain uses TRBV6-1 with TRBJ1-1; checking the TCRdb D call of TRBD1 is not possible without DNA. Germline V gene sequence: CDR1 MNHNS, CDR2 SASEGT. This CDR3 is 13 amino acids long. The CDR3 spells CASREQGRLEAFF.